This T cell receptor (beta chain) was observed in a study of post-analysis software for immune sequencing data. Overall study findings and caveats: Five TRBV segments occurring more often in patients than controls included TRBV5-6, TRBV5-1 and TRBV20-1.

The library was made from cDNA and included unique molecular identifiers. Via MiXCR, TCRdb re-called the PCR reads, giving one row per CDR3 protein. The table shows 170,000 or so distinct CDR3 sequences, with roughly 31% occurring only once. A word on this clonotype: The antigen remains unidentified. At one boundary the junction diverges from the germline segment, which might be a read error.

The CDR3 extends over 14 amino acids. Per germline, CDR1 ENHRY and CDR2 SYGVKD. The chain recombines TRBV10-3 with TRBJ2-7; TRBD2 might be the D (5 bases). The receptor was derived from a girl aged 10-17 years with multiple sclerosis. What was sequenced was blood. The CDR3 DNA follows: TGTGCCAGCAGTTTAGGGCCAGCGGCCTACGAGCAGTACTTC. As protein: CASSLGPAAYEQYF.